The next 6 T cell receptor beta chains were all read from a single sample in a study of blood T cell repertoires in COVID-19 (dated by TCRdb to the early 2020s). Library construction relied on the immunoSEQ multiplex PCR assay. TCRdb took over this immuneACCESS table, retaining in-frame rearrangements with V and J assigned. Such tables are incomplete; in checked studies, under half of the missing clones stem from an unresolved V gene, and the remainder is unexplained. The sample includes approximately 130,000 clones, with roughly four fifths observed a single time. The ten most abundant clones make up 9.5% to 13% of the sample. Sequenced: peripheral blood. These receptors all stem from a human donor in a cohort sampled during active COVID-19.

The V call is TRBV6-1, the J call TRBJ1-5, with D maybe TRBD1 (5 bases). This CDR3 has 14 amino acids. With 2 bases removed from V and 6 bases from J, the gap between germline ends came to 11 bases. Germline V gene data show CDR1 as MNHNS and CDR2 as SASEGT. The CDR3, as DNA: TGTGCCAGCAGTGAATGGGGGGTAGGTCAGCCCCAGCATTTT. Protein product: CASSEWGVGQPQHF.

The chain recombines TRBV7-2 with TRBJ2-5, with 10 bases that match TRBD2. Germline lookup yields CDR1 SGHTA and CDR2 FQGNSA. The CDR3 has 17 amino acids. V was clipped by 4 bases and J by 1 base; unmatched bases: 9. In nucleotides, the CDR3 is TGTGCCAGCAGCTCTAAGCGGGGGGGTACCTTCCAAGAGACCCAGTACTTC. Residues: CASSSKRGGTFQETQYF.

The V gene is TRBV29-1, the J gene TRBJ2-7; D gene ambiguous. CDR3 size: 15 residues. In germline, CDR1 is SQVTM, CDR2 ANQGSEA. V dropped 0 bases and J dropped 2 bases, with 14 bases sitting between them. The CDR3 spells CSVEDPNSETYEQYF. The CDR3 nucleotides are TGCAGCGTTGAAGATCCGAACTCTGAGACCTACGAGCAGTACTTC.

The gene calls are TRBV7-2 and TRBJ2-7, with D possibly being TRBD1 (5 bases). Trimming removed 5 bases at V and 1 base at J, with 15 bases between. This CDR3 is built from 15 residues. From germline, CDR1 is SGHTA and CDR2 FQGNSA. In DNA form, the CDR3 reads TGTGCCAGCAGCCTCCGGCAGGGCCCATCCTACGAGCAGTACTTC. Residues: CASSLRQGPSYEQYF.

Points on this clone: Distinct nucleotide sequences in the sample also encode this CDR3. The CDR3 sequence is CASEGGYGYTF. The CDR3 DNA reads TGTGCCAGTGAAGGGGGATATGGCTACACCTTC. The chain joins TRBV6-5 to TRBJ1-2; a weak D match, TRBD1 (6 bases). CDR1 is MNHEY and CDR2 is SVGAGI in the germline V gene. The germline V and J ends were trimmed by 9 bases and 5 bases, with 10 bases remaining between them. The CDR3 length is 11 residues.

The chain combines TRBV27 with TRBJ2-4; TRBD1 matches 10 bases. The CDR3 covers 15 residues. V gave up 5 bases and J gave up 6 bases; unmatched junction bases: 7. Germline-derived CDR1 and CDR2 are MNHEY and SMNVEV (reference sequence). CDR3 DNA: TGTGCCAGCAGTCCGTCCCGGGACAGGGGAAACATTCAGTACTTC. Its protein is CASSPSRDRGNIQYF.